This TCR beta chain was retrieved from a study of blood T cells in healthy people across ages. Trimming at V came to 0 bases and at J to 15 bases, leaving 5 bases not matched to a gene. The CDR3 runs 12 residues. CDR1 is MNHEY, CDR2 SMNVEV, per germline (reference sequence). Every donor gave approximately 10 milliliters of peripheral blood. Combining a sample-barcoded 5' primer with a J-beta primer mix, a second PCR ran for 7 to 11 cycles. Every sample gave at least 3 million paired-end reads containing CDR3. Using its own MiXCR run on the 5' RACE reads, TCRdb lists one record per CDR3 protein. The sample lists about 1.5 million distinct CDR3 sequences; approximately 42% were seen once.

The chain employs TRBV27 and TRBJ1-5; TRBD1 agrees at 7 bases. The TCR comes from a woman between 18 and 29 years old in good health. Sample: blood. CDR3 DNA: TGTGCCAGCAGTTTATCAGGGGGCCGGGGGCATTTT. It specifies CASSLSGGRGHF.